Listed below are T cell receptor beta chains from one sample, sequenced in a study of control samples from healthy donors and cancer patients. Sequenced by immunoSEQ multiplex PCR; TCRdb stores in-frame clones only, minus some. Of roughly 130,000 clones detected, approximately 90% appear once; the ten largest clones hold roughly 2.7%. The sequenced sample was blood. All receptors come from a man younger than 35 in good health. Each CDR3 is given with its conserved first and last residue. A D gene is named only where the DNA matches it firmly. Size is stated for part of the rows, as once, few or many counts, or as a class when the clone is expanded.

len: 15; v_gene: TRBV7-3; j_gene: TRBJ2-3; d_gene: TRBD2; abundance: NA; CDR3nt: TGTGCCAGCAGCCACCTAGCGGGGGGGACAGATACGCAGTATTTT; CDR3aa: CASSHLAGGTDTQYF
len: 14; v_gene: TRBV19; j_gene: TRBJ1-1; d_gene: NA; abundance: NA; CDR3nt: TGTGCCAGTAGTTGGCAGGCGGCGAACACTGAAGCTTTCTTT; CDR3aa: CASSWQAANTEAFF
len: 10; v_gene: TRBV28; j_gene: TRBJ2-5; d_gene: NA; abundance: NA; CDR3nt: TGTGCCAGTAAAAGGGAGACCCAGTACTTC; CDR3aa: CASKRETQYF
len: 14; v_gene: TRBV5-1; j_gene: TRBJ1-2; d_gene: NA; abundance: few; CDR3nt: TGCGCCAGCAGCTCTGGGGGCGAATCAAGCGGCTACACCTTC; CDR3aa: CASSSGGESSGYTF
len: 14; v_gene: TRBV25-1; j_gene: TRBJ1-1; d_gene: TRBD1; abundance: NA; CDR3nt: TGTGCCAGCAAGGGGGCAGCCTCCAACACTGAAGCTTTCTTT; CDR3aa: CASKGAASNTEAFF
len: 12; v_gene: TRBV3-1/TRBV3-2; j_gene: TRBJ2-7; d_gene: NA; abundance: NA; CDR3nt: TGTGCCAGCAGCCGGGGGTGGTACGAGCAGTACTTC; CDR3aa: CASSRGWYEQYF
len: 15; v_gene: TRBV10-3; j_gene: TRBJ1-5; d_gene: NA; abundance: NA; CDR3nt: TGTGCCATCAGTGAGTCGTTGGCAGGTCAGCAGCCCCAGCATTTT; CDR3aa: CAISESLAGQQPQHF
len: 14; v_gene: TRBV6-6; j_gene: TRBJ1-1; d_gene: TRBD1; abundance: NA; CDR3nt: TGTGCCAGCAGTGCAGGGGGCGCCGACACTGAAGCTTTCTTT; CDR3aa: CASSAGGADTEAFF
len: 18; v_gene: TRBV4-3; j_gene: TRBJ2-1; d_gene: TRBD2; abundance: once; CDR3nt: TGCGCCAGCAGCCAAGATTGGCGGGAGGGCCGCTCCTACAATGAGCAGTTCTTC; CDR3aa: CASSQDWREGRSYNEQFF
len: 13; v_gene: TRBV15; j_gene: TRBJ1-2; d_gene: NA; abundance: NA; CDR3nt: TGTGCCACCAGCAGAGACGGAAACTATGGCTACACCTTC; CDR3aa: CATSRDGNYGYTF
len: 13; v_gene: TRBV19; j_gene: TRBJ1-1; d_gene: NA; abundance: NA; CDR3nt: TGTGCCAGTAGTCCAGTCATGAACACTGAAGCTTTCTTT; CDR3aa: CASSPVMNTEAFF
len: 16; v_gene: TRBV4-1; j_gene: TRBJ2-2; d_gene: TRBD1; abundance: once; CDR3nt: TGCGCCAGCAGCCAGACAATGACAGGGGAGGTCGGGGAGCTGTTTTTT; CDR3aa: CASSQTMTGEVGELFF
len: 13; v_gene: TRBV9; j_gene: TRBJ1-5; d_gene: NA; abundance: NA; CDR3nt: TGTGCCAGCAGCGTAGGGAGCAATCAGCCCCAGCATTTT; CDR3aa: CASSVGSNQPQHF
len: 15; v_gene: TRBV19; j_gene: TRBJ2-1; d_gene: NA; abundance: NA; CDR3nt: TGTGCCAGTAGCAACTACCACGACTCTTACAATGAGCAGTTCTTC; CDR3aa: CASSNYHDSYNEQFF
len: 13; v_gene: TRBV12-3/TRBV12-4; j_gene: TRBJ1-2; d_gene: TRBD1; abundance: NA; CDR3nt: TGTGCCAGCAGTCCGTCTAGGACAGGTGGCTACACCTTC; CDR3aa: CASSPSRTGGYTF
len: 20; v_gene: TRBV28; j_gene: TRBJ2-3; d_gene: TRBD1; abundance: NA; CDR3nt: TGTGCCAGCAGTTTAAGGGGTACAGGGGCACCCCAAAGATCCACAGATACGCAGTATTTT; CDR3aa: CASSLRGTGAPQRSTDTQYF
len: 12; v_gene: TRBV28; j_gene: TRBJ1-3; d_gene: NA; abundance: NA; CDR3nt: TGTGCCAGCAGTTTCTCTGGAAACACCATATATTTT; CDR3aa: CASSFSGNTIYF
len: 14; v_gene: TRBV6-1; j_gene: TRBJ2-7; d_gene: NA; abundance: NA; CDR3nt: TGTGCCAGCAGTGAATTGGACAGCTCCTACGAGCAGTACTTC; CDR3aa: CASSELDSSYEQYF